The clone carrying this TCR beta chain was seen a few times. As yet, its antigen is unknown. V was cut by 3 bases and J by 6 bases, with 12 bases left in between. The germline V gene encodes CDR1 SGDLS and CDR2 YYNGEE. The CDR3 is 13 residues long. This specimen belongs to a study of beta chain features in type 1 diabetes. General observations from the study: Among patients with Type 1 diabetes, TCRB CDR3s were moderately but significantly shorter in every one of the four CD4+ subsets.

The entirety of the isolated RNA underwent reverse transcription, so expressed TCRB transcripts were sequenced. The table came from immunoSEQ multiplex PCR; TCRdb's copy has only in-frame clones and leaves some out. The sample carries a few hundred thousand clones, under 13% recorded once. Material for sequencing was naive CD4+ T cells from blood. This receptor was taken from a young man with type 1 diabetes. The rearrangement joins TRBV9 to TRBJ1-2, with a possible D match to TRBD1 (5 bases). The CDR3 sequence is CASSGGREDGYTF. The CDR3, as DNA: TGTGCCAGCAGCGGGGGCAGGGAGGATGGCTACACCTTC.